Listed below are T cell receptor beta chains from one sample, sequenced in a study of blood T cell repertoires in COVID-19. Repertoires were generated with immunoSEQ multiplex PCR, while TCRdb's copy carries only in-frame clones and drops some. The data contain approximately 400,000 clones, about 90% of them singletons. The material sequenced was PBMCs or T cells enriched from blood (not recorded which). These receptors originate from a man aged 25-45 years who had recovered from COVID-19. Both conserved end residues are part of each CDR3. Each record gives: CDR3 DNA, CDR3 protein, clone size, V gene, J gene, D gene. The D gene is left open where the match is weak. Clone sizes are given selectively: once, few, many, or a class where the clone is expanded.

cdr3_nt: TGCGCCAGCAGCCCGGAGGGTTCCTACGAGCAGTACTTC; cdr3_aa: CASSPEGSYEQYF; clone_size: NA; v_call: TRBV5-1; j_call: TRBJ2-7; d_call: NA
cdr3_nt: TGTGCCGGGGGGACGCCTAGCTCCTACAATGAGCAGTTCTTC; cdr3_aa: CAGGTPSSYNEQFF; clone_size: once; v_call: TRBV30; j_call: TRBJ2-1; d_call: NA
cdr3_nt: TGTGCCAGCAGCTTAAGCTCAGGGGGTAATGAAGCTTTCTTT; cdr3_aa: CASSLSSGGNEAFF; clone_size: few; v_call: TRBV7-9; j_call: TRBJ1-1; d_call: TRBD1
cdr3_nt: TGTGCCAGCAGCTATGCGGCGGGGACTTCCCGGCCCTATGGCTACACCTTC; cdr3_aa: CASSYAAGTSRPYGYTF; clone_size: NA; v_call: TRBV7-9; j_call: TRBJ1-2; d_call: NA
cdr3_nt: TGTGCCAGTAGTAGCCAGGGCAATGTTGTCGAGCAGTACTTC; cdr3_aa: CASSSQGNVVEQYF; clone_size: NA; v_call: TRBV19; j_call: TRBJ2-7; d_call: NA
cdr3_nt: TGTGCCAGCAGTAGGACAGGCACTGAAGCTTTCTTT; cdr3_aa: CASSRTGTEAFF; clone_size: NA; v_call: TRBV28; j_call: TRBJ1-1; d_call: TRBD1
cdr3_nt: TGCGCCAGCAGCTTAAGCTTACAGATGAATCAGCCCCAGCATTTT; cdr3_aa: CASSLSLQMNQPQHF; clone_size: NA; v_call: TRBV4-3; j_call: TRBJ1-5; d_call: NA
cdr3_nt: TGTGCCAGCAGCCAAGAAAGGTCAATTCCGGCGGGGGGAAGGAACACCATATATTTT; cdr3_aa: CASSQERSIPAGGRNTIYF; clone_size: NA; v_call: TRBV4-2; j_call: TRBJ1-3; d_call: NA
cdr3_nt: TGCGCCAGCAGCCAAGGTCAGGGCGGTGAAAAACTGTTTTTT; cdr3_aa: CASSQGQGGEKLFF; clone_size: NA; v_call: TRBV4-1; j_call: TRBJ1-4; d_call: NA
cdr3_nt: TGTGCCAGCAGCTTAGCGGGCCGCCCTGCTGAAGCTTTCTTT; cdr3_aa: CASSLAGRPAEAFF; clone_size: NA; v_call: TRBV7-2; j_call: TRBJ1-1; d_call: NA
cdr3_nt: TGTGCCAGCAGTTTAAGTCGGTCCCGCGGCACAGATACGCAGTATTTT; cdr3_aa: CASSLSRSRGTDTQYF; clone_size: NA; v_call: TRBV27; j_call: TRBJ2-3; d_call: NA
cdr3_nt: TGTGCCAGCAGTTACGGGCAGGGGGGTCCCTACGAGCAGTACTTC; cdr3_aa: CASSYGQGGPYEQYF; clone_size: NA; v_call: TRBV6-5; j_call: TRBJ2-7; d_call: NA
cdr3_nt: TGTGCCTGGACCCCAGGGGTTGCTGTAATCAACTATGGCTACACCTTC; cdr3_aa: CAWTPGVAVINYGYTF; clone_size: NA; v_call: TRBV30; j_call: TRBJ1-2; d_call: NA
cdr3_nt: TGTGCCAGCAGCCGGGGCGGGGGAGCCTTTACCGGGGAGCTGTTTTTT; cdr3_aa: CASSRGGGAFTGELFF; clone_size: NA; v_call: TRBV9; j_call: TRBJ2-2; d_call: TRBD2
cdr3_nt: TGCGCCAGCGCAGGGGGCTTTTCCAGCTCCTACGAGCAGTACTTC; cdr3_aa: CASAGGFSSSYEQYF; clone_size: NA; v_call: TRBV4-1; j_call: TRBJ2-7; d_call: TRBD1
cdr3_nt: TGTGCCAGCAGCCCATACCCGGGACAGGGGAACTATGGCTACACCTTC; cdr3_aa: CASSPYPGQGNYGYTF; clone_size: NA; v_call: TRBV7-9; j_call: TRBJ1-2; d_call: TRBD1
cdr3_nt: TGTGCCAGCAGCGTAGCTACTTCTGACACCTACGAGCAGTACTTC; cdr3_aa: CASSVATSDTYEQYF; clone_size: NA; v_call: TRBV9; j_call: TRBJ2-7; d_call: NA
cdr3_nt: TGCAGCGTTGAAGATCGGCAGGACAGCTCCTACAATGAGCAGTTCTTC; cdr3_aa: CSVEDRQDSSYNEQFF; clone_size: NA; v_call: TRBV29-1; j_call: TRBJ2-1; d_call: NA
cdr3_nt: TGTGCCTGGAGTATGCGACAGGGGTACGAGCAGTACTTC; cdr3_aa: CAWSMRQGYEQYF; clone_size: NA; v_call: TRBV30; j_call: TRBJ2-7; d_call: TRBD1
cdr3_nt: TGTGCCAGCCGAACTAGTTCCTACAATGAGCAGTTCTTC; cdr3_aa: CASRTSSYNEQFF; clone_size: NA; v_call: TRBV7-2; j_call: TRBJ2-1; d_call: NA
cdr3_nt: TGTGCCAGCAGCCGGACAGGGGAGACTGAAGCTTTCTTT; cdr3_aa: CASSRTGETEAFF; clone_size: NA; v_call: TRBV12-3/TRBV12-4; j_call: TRBJ1-1; d_call: TRBD1
cdr3_nt: TGTGCCAGCAGCCAAACCCCCCCAGGGAATTCACCCCTCCACTTT; cdr3_aa: CASSQTPPGNSPLHF; clone_size: NA; v_call: TRBV3-1/TRBV3-2; j_call: TRBJ1-6; d_call: NA
cdr3_nt: TGTGCCAGCTCACCACCCGTTGGAGACGAGCAGTACTTC; cdr3_aa: CASSPPVGDEQYF; clone_size: NA; v_call: TRBV18; j_call: TRBJ2-7; d_call: NA
cdr3_nt: TGTGCCATCCGGGACTCTGGAAACACCATATATTTT; cdr3_aa: CAIRDSGNTIYF; clone_size: NA; v_call: TRBV6-4; j_call: TRBJ1-3; d_call: NA
cdr3_nt: TGTGCCAGCAGCTTGCTAGGGACAGTTAATGAAAAACTGTTTTTT; cdr3_aa: CASSLLGTVNEKLFF; clone_size: NA; v_call: TRBV7-9; j_call: TRBJ1-4; d_call: TRBD1
cdr3_nt: TGCGCCAGCAGCTCGACAGGTGGCGAAAATGAAAAACTGTTTTTT; cdr3_aa: CASSSTGGENEKLFF; clone_size: NA; v_call: TRBV4-1; j_call: TRBJ1-4; d_call: NA
cdr3_nt: TGTGCCAGTAGATCAGGGGGTAACTACGAGCAGTACTTC; cdr3_aa: CASRSGGNYEQYF; clone_size: NA; v_call: TRBV19; j_call: TRBJ2-7; d_call: TRBD1
cdr3_nt: TGTGCCAGCCTGGGGGGGACAGGAATCTACGAGCAGTACTTC; cdr3_aa: CASLGGTGIYEQYF; clone_size: NA; v_call: TRBV7-9; j_call: TRBJ2-7; d_call: NA
cdr3_nt: TGTGCCAGCAGTGACTATAGACAGGGTAACCTGCCTATTCAGCCCCAGCATTTT; cdr3_aa: CASSDYRQGNLPIQPQHF; clone_size: NA; v_call: TRBV6-4; j_call: TRBJ1-5; d_call: TRBD1
cdr3_nt: TGTGCCAGCAGCTATCGGACAGGGGGCCTAGGTGAAAAACTGTTTTTT; cdr3_aa: CASSYRTGGLGEKLFF; clone_size: NA; v_call: TRBV5-6; j_call: TRBJ1-4; d_call: TRBD1
cdr3_nt: TGCGCCAGCAGCCAAGTATTATCGACAGACCCCCCAACGGAGTACTTC; cdr3_aa: CASSQVLSTDPPTEYF; clone_size: once; v_call: TRBV4-1; j_call: TRBJ2-7; d_call: NA
cdr3_nt: TGTGCCAGCAGTGAATGGGACAGGGGAGGGTCACCCCTCCACTTT; cdr3_aa: CASSEWDRGGSPLHF; clone_size: NA; v_call: TRBV6-1; j_call: TRBJ1-6; d_call: TRBD1
cdr3_nt: TGTGCCAGCAGCGGGACTAGCGGGAACAATGAGCAGTTCTTC; cdr3_aa: CASSGTSGNNEQFF; clone_size: NA; v_call: TRBV9; j_call: TRBJ2-1; d_call: TRBD2
cdr3_nt: TGCGCCAGCAGTCAATTCGATCAGGCGATTAATCAGCCCCAGCATTTT; cdr3_aa: CASSQFDQAINQPQHF; clone_size: NA; v_call: TRBV23-1; j_call: TRBJ1-5; d_call: NA
cdr3_nt: TGTGCCAGCAGCCAAGAAGGGCCTAGCGGTACAGATACGCAGTATTTT; cdr3_aa: CASSQEGPSGTDTQYF; clone_size: NA; v_call: TRBV3-1/TRBV3-2; j_call: TRBJ2-3; d_call: TRBD2
cdr3_nt: TGTGCCAGCAGCCGGGACACCTACGAGCAGTACTTC; cdr3_aa: CASSRDTYEQYF; clone_size: NA; v_call: TRBV7-2; j_call: TRBJ2-7; d_call: NA
cdr3_nt: TGCGCCAGCAGCTTCAACGACAGGGGGCTTTCACCCCTCCACTTT; cdr3_aa: CASSFNDRGLSPLHF; clone_size: NA; v_call: TRBV5-1; j_call: TRBJ1-6; d_call: TRBD1
cdr3_nt: TGTGCCAGCAGCTCCATGGTGCTAGCGGGGGCCGATACGCAGTATTTT; cdr3_aa: CASSSMVLAGADTQYF; clone_size: NA; v_call: TRBV7-3; j_call: TRBJ2-3; d_call: TRBD2
cdr3_nt: TGTGCCAGTAGTATAGAGCGGGTCACAGATACGCAGTATTTT; cdr3_aa: CASSIERVTDTQYF; clone_size: NA; v_call: TRBV19; j_call: TRBJ2-3; d_call: NA
cdr3_nt: TGTGCCAGCAGTTACGGGGGGGGAAGGCAAGCTTTCTTT; cdr3_aa: CASSYGGGRQAFF; clone_size: NA; v_call: TRBV6-2/TRBV6-3; j_call: TRBJ1-1; d_call: NA
cdr3_nt: TGTGCCAGCAGCCAAGAGTGGCAGGGGTGGACCGGGGAGCTGTTTTTT; cdr3_aa: CASSQEWQGWTGELFF; clone_size: once; v_call: TRBV4-2; j_call: TRBJ2-2; d_call: NA
cdr3_nt: TGTGCCAGCAGCCCAGATAGACTGTTAAATCAGCCCCAGCATTTT; cdr3_aa: CASSPDRLLNQPQHF; clone_size: NA; v_call: TRBV7-2; j_call: TRBJ1-5; d_call: NA
cdr3_nt: TGTGCCAGCAGTTTAACATTTGGGGTGGGGAGCACTGAAGCTTTCTTT; cdr3_aa: CASSLTFGVGSTEAFF; clone_size: NA; v_call: TRBV27; j_call: TRBJ1-1; d_call: NA
cdr3_nt: TGTGCCAGCAGCTTGCACGAGGGTTCTGGAAACACCATATATTTT; cdr3_aa: CASSLHEGSGNTIYF; clone_size: NA; v_call: TRBV5-5; j_call: TRBJ1-3; d_call: NA
cdr3_nt: TGTGCCAGTAGTCAGTCCGGCCGGACAGGGCCTTACACTGAAGCTTTCTTT; cdr3_aa: CASSQSGRTGPYTEAFF; clone_size: NA; v_call: TRBV19; j_call: TRBJ1-1; d_call: TRBD1
cdr3_nt: TGTGCCAGCAGTGCTTGGAGGGCCGAAGAGACCCAGTACTTC; cdr3_aa: CASSAWRAEETQYF; clone_size: NA; v_call: TRBV2; j_call: TRBJ2-5; d_call: NA
cdr3_nt: TGTGCCAGCAGCCTCATCGGGGGAACCTACGAGCAGTACTTC; cdr3_aa: CASSLIGGTYEQYF; clone_size: NA; v_call: TRBV3-1/TRBV3-2; j_call: TRBJ2-7; d_call: NA
cdr3_nt: TGTGCCAGCAGCTTAGGGAGGGCCGGGACAGGGAATGAAAAACTGTTTTTT; cdr3_aa: CASSLGRAGTGNEKLFF; clone_size: NA; v_call: TRBV7-9; j_call: TRBJ1-4; d_call: TRBD1
cdr3_nt: TGTGCCAGCACCGTCGGACTAGCGGGGGGGGAAAATGAGCAGTTCTTC; cdr3_aa: CASTVGLAGGENEQFF; clone_size: NA; v_call: TRBV9; j_call: TRBJ2-1; d_call: TRBD2
cdr3_nt: TGTGCCTGGAGCGGACTAGCGGGGGGGCGAGGGACAGATACGCAGTATTTT; cdr3_aa: CAWSGLAGGRGTDTQYF; clone_size: NA; v_call: TRBV30; j_call: TRBJ2-3; d_call: TRBD2
cdr3_nt: TGTGCCAGCAGCCAAGACGGACAGTCCTATGGCTACACCTTC; cdr3_aa: CASSQDGQSYGYTF; clone_size: NA; v_call: TRBV3-1/TRBV3-2; j_call: TRBJ1-2; d_call: NA
cdr3_nt: TGTGCCAGCAGCCCCATCTCCGGGGGCAATGAGCAGTTCTTC; cdr3_aa: CASSPISGGNEQFF; clone_size: NA; v_call: TRBV4-2; j_call: TRBJ2-1; d_call: NA
cdr3_nt: TGTGCCAGCGACAGGGGGCCTACTGGCTACACCTTC; cdr3_aa: CASDRGPTGYTF; clone_size: few; v_call: TRBV12-3/TRBV12-4; j_call: TRBJ1-2; d_call: TRBD1
cdr3_nt: TGTGCCAGCACCCGACAGGGATCTATCGAAAAACTGTTTTTT; cdr3_aa: CASTRQGSIEKLFF; clone_size: NA; v_call: TRBV2; j_call: TRBJ1-4; d_call: TRBD1